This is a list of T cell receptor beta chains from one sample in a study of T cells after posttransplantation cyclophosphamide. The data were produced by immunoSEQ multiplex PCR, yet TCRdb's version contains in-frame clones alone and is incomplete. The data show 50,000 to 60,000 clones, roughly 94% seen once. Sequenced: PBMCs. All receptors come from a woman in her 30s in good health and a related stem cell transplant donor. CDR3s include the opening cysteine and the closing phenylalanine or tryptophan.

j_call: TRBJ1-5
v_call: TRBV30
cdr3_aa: CAWSKDRGNQPQHF

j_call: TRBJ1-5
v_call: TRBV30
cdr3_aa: CAWSVRGRGNQPQHF

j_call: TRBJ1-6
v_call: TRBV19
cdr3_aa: CASTLGASNSPLHF

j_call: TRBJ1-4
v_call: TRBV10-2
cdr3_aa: CASRGGTTTHNEKLFF

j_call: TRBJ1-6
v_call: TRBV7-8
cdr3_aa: CASSLRGSSRQGSPLHF

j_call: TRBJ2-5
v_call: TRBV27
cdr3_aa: CASSFRDRVPETQYF

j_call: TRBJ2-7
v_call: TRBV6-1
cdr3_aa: CASSEYASAGGEQYF

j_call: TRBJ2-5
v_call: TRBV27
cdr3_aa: CASSPGGGASRGEETQYF

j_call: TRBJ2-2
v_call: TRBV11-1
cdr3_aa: CASSVITGGTGELFF

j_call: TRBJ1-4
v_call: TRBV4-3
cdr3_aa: CASGRTGTEKLFF

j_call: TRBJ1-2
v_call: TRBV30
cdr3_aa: CAWSVTNRVYYGYTF

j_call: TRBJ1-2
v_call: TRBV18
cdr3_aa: CASSLTESSNYGYTF

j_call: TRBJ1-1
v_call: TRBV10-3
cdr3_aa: CAIKDRGNTEAFF

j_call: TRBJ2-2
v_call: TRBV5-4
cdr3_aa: CASSLGTDLHTGELFF

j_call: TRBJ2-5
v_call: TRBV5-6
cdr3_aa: CASQFQGQETQYF

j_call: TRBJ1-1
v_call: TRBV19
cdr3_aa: CASSMGQNTEAFF

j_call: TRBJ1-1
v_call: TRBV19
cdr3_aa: CASSPTGLNTEAFF

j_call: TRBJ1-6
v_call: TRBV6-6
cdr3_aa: CASSAGRQGANSPLHF

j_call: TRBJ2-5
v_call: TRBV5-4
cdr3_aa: CASSSRDRQETQYF

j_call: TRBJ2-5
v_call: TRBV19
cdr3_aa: CASSPKLVPKTQYF

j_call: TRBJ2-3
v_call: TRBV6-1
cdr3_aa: CASSEWGGKDTQYF

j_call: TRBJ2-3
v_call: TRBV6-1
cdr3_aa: CASIRDIQTDTQYF

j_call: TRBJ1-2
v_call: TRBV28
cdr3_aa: CASNVPGQGNYGYTF

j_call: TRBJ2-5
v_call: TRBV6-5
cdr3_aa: CASSFYRGEGQETQYF

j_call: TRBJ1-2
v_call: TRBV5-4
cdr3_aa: CASSLEGDGPYGYTF

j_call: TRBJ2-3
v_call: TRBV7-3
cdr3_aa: CASSLTLGGASTDTQYF

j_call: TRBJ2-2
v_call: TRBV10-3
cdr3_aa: CAISGTGGFTGELFF

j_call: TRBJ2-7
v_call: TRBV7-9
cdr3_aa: CASSLAGVYEQYF

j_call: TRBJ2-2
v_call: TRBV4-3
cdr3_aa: CASSESDGLTTGELFF

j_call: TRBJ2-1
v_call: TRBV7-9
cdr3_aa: CASSSPIAGYSYNEQFF

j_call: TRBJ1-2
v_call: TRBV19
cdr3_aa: CASSNPLGQGYYGYTF

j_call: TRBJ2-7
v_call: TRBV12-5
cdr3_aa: CASGLVQTVAYEQYF

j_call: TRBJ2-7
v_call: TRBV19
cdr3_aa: CASSIAGRSPEQYF

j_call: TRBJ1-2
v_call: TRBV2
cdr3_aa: CASISDGYTF

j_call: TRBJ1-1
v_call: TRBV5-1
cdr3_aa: CASSRDRGQDEAFF

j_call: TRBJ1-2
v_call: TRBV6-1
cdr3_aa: CASRADRTSDGYTF

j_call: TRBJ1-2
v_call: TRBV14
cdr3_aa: CASSRFVGEGYTF

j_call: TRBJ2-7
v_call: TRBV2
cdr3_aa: CASSEAPRQLYEQYF

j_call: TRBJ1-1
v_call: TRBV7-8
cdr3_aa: CASRPGGAGTEAFF